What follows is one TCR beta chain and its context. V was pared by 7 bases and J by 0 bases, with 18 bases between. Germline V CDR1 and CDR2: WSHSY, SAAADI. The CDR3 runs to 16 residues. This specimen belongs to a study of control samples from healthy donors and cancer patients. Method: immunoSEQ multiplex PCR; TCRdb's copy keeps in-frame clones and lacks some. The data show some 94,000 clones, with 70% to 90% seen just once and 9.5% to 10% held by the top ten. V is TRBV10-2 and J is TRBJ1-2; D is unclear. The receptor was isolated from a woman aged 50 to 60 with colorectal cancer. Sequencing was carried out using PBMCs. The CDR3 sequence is CASKVEGLGPNYGYTF. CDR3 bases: TGCGCCAGCAAAGTAGAAGGGCTCGGGCCTAACTATGGCTACACCTTC.